This T cell receptor beta chain derives from a study of T cell repertoires in cytomegalovirus infection. The CDR3 is 12 amino acids. Unmatched junction bases numbered 6, after V lost 4 bases and J lost 10 bases. The germline V gene has CDR1 DFQATT and CDR2 SNEGSKA (reference sequence). Regarding this clonotype: Its antigen is still unknown.

TCRdb re-called the reads with MiXCR, one entry per CDR3 protein. The table shows about 60,000 distinct CDR3 sequences, with roughly a third occurring only once. Study observations and caveats: The study identified carriers of CMV plus the relevant HLA from cumulative public TCR beta family frequency.

The J gene is TRBJ2-1, the V gene TRBV20-1; 8 bases match TRBD2. This sequence was found in a human donor in good health (CMV status not recorded). Some clones in this sample may be carry-over from other donors' samples. The sequencing input was PBMCs, sequenced either directly or after in vitro stimulation (not recorded which). The CDR3: CSANGGASEQFF. For the CDR3, the DNA is TGCAGTGCTAACGGGGGGGCTAGCGAGCAGTTCTTC.